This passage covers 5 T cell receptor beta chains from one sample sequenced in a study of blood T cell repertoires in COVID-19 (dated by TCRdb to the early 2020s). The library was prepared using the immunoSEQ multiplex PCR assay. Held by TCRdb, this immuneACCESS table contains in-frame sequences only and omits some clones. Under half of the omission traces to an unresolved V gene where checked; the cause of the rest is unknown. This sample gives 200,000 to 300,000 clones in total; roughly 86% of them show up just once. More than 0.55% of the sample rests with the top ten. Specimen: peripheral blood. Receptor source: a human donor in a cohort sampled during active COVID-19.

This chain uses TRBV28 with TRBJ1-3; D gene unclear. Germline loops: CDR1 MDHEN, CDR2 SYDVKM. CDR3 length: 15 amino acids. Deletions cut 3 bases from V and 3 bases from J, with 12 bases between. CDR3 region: CASSLGGRFGNTIYF. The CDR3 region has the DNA TGTGCCAGCAGTTTGGGAGGGAGGTTTGGAAACACCATATATTTT.

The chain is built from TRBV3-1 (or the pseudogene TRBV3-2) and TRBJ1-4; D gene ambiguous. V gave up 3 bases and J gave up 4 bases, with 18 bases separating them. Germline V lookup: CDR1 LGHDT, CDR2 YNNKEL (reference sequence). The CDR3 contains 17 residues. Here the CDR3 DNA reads TGTGCCAGCAGCCAGCTACCCGGGTCAGCAAATAATGAAAAACTGTTTTTT. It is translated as CASSQLPGSANNEKLFF.

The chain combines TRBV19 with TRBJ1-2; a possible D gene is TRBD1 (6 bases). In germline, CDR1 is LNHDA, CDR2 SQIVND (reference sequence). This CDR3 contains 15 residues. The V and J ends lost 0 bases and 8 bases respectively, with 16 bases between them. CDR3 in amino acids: CASSIDRWDTGGYTF. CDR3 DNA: TGTGCCAGTAGTATAGATCGTTGGGACACCGGAGGCTACACCTTC.

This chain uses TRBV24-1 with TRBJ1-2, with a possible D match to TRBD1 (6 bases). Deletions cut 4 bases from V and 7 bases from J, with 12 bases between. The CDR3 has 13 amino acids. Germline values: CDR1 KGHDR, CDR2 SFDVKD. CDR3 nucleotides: TGTGCCACCAGTGACCACAGGGAAGGTGGCTACACCTTC. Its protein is CATSDHREGGYTF.

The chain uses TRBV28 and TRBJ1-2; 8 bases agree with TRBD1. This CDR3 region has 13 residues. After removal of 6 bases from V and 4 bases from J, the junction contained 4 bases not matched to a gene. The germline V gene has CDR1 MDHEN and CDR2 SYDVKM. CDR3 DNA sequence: TGTGCCAGCAGGGGGGACAGGTTCTATGGCTACACCTTC. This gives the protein CASRGDRFYGYTF.